The 10 T cell receptor beta chains below all came from one sample that was sequenced in a study of HIV-infected patients and healthy controls. All unsorted peripheral T cells were captured because whole blood was used without fractionation. Approximately 500 ng RNA was reverse transcribed with alpha and beta constant-region primers. Separate chain-specific third strand synthesis with multiplexing indices produced the alpha and beta libraries. TCRdb called the 5' RACE reads again in MiXCR, with one record for every CDR3 protein. This sample has 15,000 to 20,000 distinct CDR3 sequences, with roughly 9% found just once. Sequenced input: blood. The receptors derive from an adult in good health.

This clonotype was detected ten times or more. The J gene is TRBJ2-1, the V gene TRBV5-1, with 8 nucleotides matching TRBD2. The germline V gene encodes CDR1 SGHRS and CDR2 YFSETQ. V dropped 5 bases and J dropped 2; count of bases not matched to a gene: 6. This CDR3 has 15 residues. The CDR3 DNA sequence: TGCGCCAGCAGTCGGGCAGCGGGGGCCTACAATGAGCAGTTCTTC. This codes for CASSRAAGAYNEQFF. Filled out from reference TRBV5-1 and TRBJ2-1, the complete variable domain reads KAGVTQTPRYLIKTRGQQVTLSCSPISGHRSVSWYQQTPGQGLQFLFEYFSETQRNKGNFPGRFSGRQFSNSRSEMNVSTLELGDSALYLCASSRAAGAYNEQFFGPGTRLTVL.

This clonotype was recorded many times. The chain links TRBV29-1 to TRBJ2-1, with D hard to call. Trimming shortened V by 2 bases and J by 6 bases, and 8 bases separated the two germline ends. CDR3 length equals 12 residues. Germline values: CDR1 SQVTM, CDR2 ANQGSEA. The CDR3 bases are TGCAGCGTTGAAAAGATCAGCAATGAGCAGTTCTTC. Its translation is CSVEKISNEQFF.

In its sample, this clonotype was seen many times. This chain joins TRBV7-9 and TRBJ1-4; the D gene is possibly TRBD1 (6 bases). Germline lookup yields CDR1 SEHNR and CDR2 FQNEAQ (reference sequence). The CDR3 has 14 amino acids. V lost 5 bases and J lost 8, with 15 bases in between. The DNA for the CDR3 is TGTGCCAGCAGCAGCGGGACAATGGCAGAAAAACTGTTTTTT. Translation gives CASSSGTMAEKLFF.

This clonotype was seen repeatedly, ten times or more. The rearrangement joins TRBV7-8 to TRBJ1-2, with TRBD1 matching 8 bases. In germline, CDR1 is SGHVS, CDR2 FQNEAQ. V was clipped by 5 bases and J by 6 bases; unmatched bases: 5. The CDR3 covers 13 residues. The CDR3 coding sequence is TGTGCCAGCAGCCCAAGGACAGGGAATGGCTACACCTTC. It codes for CASSPRTGNGYTF.

In this sample, this clonotype is medium-sized. The J gene is TRBJ2-1, the V gene TRBV12-3 or TRBV12-4, with no clear D. CDR3 length: 10 residues. Trimming left V 1 base short and J 9 bases short, with 1 base between. The CDR3 sequence is CASSLVEQFF. CDR3 sequence (DNA): TGTGCCAGCAGTTTAGTTGAGCAGTTCTTC.

The V call is TRBV2, the J call TRBJ1-1, with D uncertain. Trimming removed 8 bases at V and 3 bases at J, with 10 bases between. The CDR3 contains 12 residues. Germline V gene sequence: CDR1 SNHLY, CDR2 FYNNEI. CDR3 in amino acids: CASCGEYTEAFF. DNA of the CDR3: TGTGCCAGCTGTGGGGAATACACTGAAGCTTTCTTT.

The sample holds many counts of this clonotype. The V and J genes are TRBV12-3 or TRBV12-4 and TRBJ2-2; 9 nucleotides align to TRBD2. This CDR3 comprises 17 residues. J was trimmed by 5 bases and V by 1 base; bases with no gene match: 8. CDR3 nucleotides: TGTGCCAGCAGTTTAGTTAGCGGGAGTTTTTGGACCGGGGAGCTGTTTTTT. It yields the protein CASSLVSGSFWTGELFF.

The V gene is TRBV19, the J gene TRBJ2-1; 8 nucleotides align to TRBD2. Losses at the gene ends were 3 bases for V and 3 bases for J; bases not matched to a gene: 7. The CDR3 is 16 residues long. Germline CDR1 and CDR2: LNHDA and SQIVND (reference sequence). The CDR3: CASSIRTSSSYNEQFF. In nucleotides, the CDR3 is TGTGCCAGTAGTATTCGGACTAGCTCTAGCTACAATGAGCAGTTCTTC.

This rearrangement joins TRBV28 to TRBJ2-3, with D unclear. Between the trimmed V and J ends, which lost 5 bases and 2 bases, there was a span of 14 bases. CDR1 and CDR2 (germline): MDHEN, SYDVKM. CDR3 length equals 15 residues. CDR3 sequence (DNA): TGTGCCAGCAGTCCACTGTGGGATTTCACAGATACGCAGTATTTT. It is translated as CASSPLWDFTDTQYF.

This clonotype is medium-sized in the sample. This rearrangement joins TRBV29-1 to TRBJ2-1; 10 bases agree with TRBD1. Unmatched junction bases numbered 9, after V lost 1 base and J lost 6 bases. This CDR3 is 16 amino acids long. CDR1 is SQVTM, CDR2 ANQGSEA, per germline. CDR3 protein: CSVEAQGQGIGNEQFF. The DNA for the CDR3 is TGCAGCGTTGAAGCCCAGGGACAGGGGATCGGCAATGAGCAGTTCTTC.